Listed below are T cell receptor beta chains from one sample, sequenced in a study of cytomegalovirus exposure and HLA in healthy donors. The table came from immunoSEQ multiplex PCR; TCRdb's copy has only in-frame clones and leaves some out. There are 180,000 or so clones in the sample; 77% occur only once, and about 1.5% lies in the top ten. Source material: PBMCs. These TCRs come from a man between 18 and 35 years old in good health and CMV-seronegative. CDR3s include the opening cysteine and the closing phenylalanine or tryptophan. The D gene is left open where the match is weak. Clone size is stated in some rows and not others, as once, few, many or a class when expanded.

CDR3aa | CDR3nt | d_gene | v_gene | abundance | j_gene
CASSLGDRLYGYTF | TGCGCCAGCAGCTTGGGGGACAGGTTATATGGCTACACCTTC | TRBD1 | TRBV5-1 | . | TRBJ1-2
CASSHRAPDSESTYNEQFF | TGTGCTAGCAGCCACCGGGCCCCGGACAGCGAGTCTACCTACAATGAGCAGTTCTTC | . | TRBV7-7 | . | TRBJ2-1
CASSYETGAEAFF | TGTGCCAGCAGTTACGAGACAGGCGCTGAAGCTTTCTTT | . | TRBV6-6 | . | TRBJ1-1
CSVKSGYGYTF | TGCAGCGTTAAGAGCGGCTATGGCTACACCTTC | . | TRBV29-1 | . | TRBJ1-2
CASSPSLGAGGPGDTQYF | TGTGCCAGCAGCCCGTCCCTAGGGGCGGGAGGGCCCGGAGATACGCAGTATTTT | TRBD2 | TRBV7-8 | . | TRBJ2-3
CASSPRLADSYEQYF | TGCGCCAGCAGCCCCCGACTAGCCGACTCCTACGAGCAGTACTTC | TRBD2 | TRBV4-3 | once | TRBJ2-7
CASSLDWGGGNEQFF | TGTGCCAGCAGCCTCGACTGGGGGGGAGGCAATGAGCAGTTCTTC | TRBD2 | TRBV6-5 | once | TRBJ2-1
CASIPGGTGGPDNEQFF | TGTGCCAGCATACCTGGGGGGACGGGAGGGCCTGACAATGAGCAGTTCTTC | TRBD2 | TRBV2 | few | TRBJ2-1
CASSPRLDSCEAFF | TGTGCCAGCAGCCCCCGGCTGGACAGTTGTGAAGCTTTCTTT | . | TRBV13 | . | TRBJ1-1
CASSLVAGAYNEQFF | TGTGCCAGCAGTCTCGTAGCGGGGGCCTACAATGAGCAGTTCTTC | TRBD2 | TRBV11-2 | . | TRBJ2-1
CASSSQGGEWPQHF | TGTGCCAGCAGTTCTCAGGGTGGGGAATGGCCCCAGCATTTT | . | TRBV6-6 | . | TRBJ1-5
CASSIRGAGNEQFF | TGTGCCAGTAGTATCCGGGGGGCAGGGAATGAGCAGTTCTTC | . | TRBV19 | once | TRBJ2-1
CSSSLGAGSYEQYF | TGTTCCAGCAGCTTAGGGGCAGGTTCCTACGAGCAGTACTTC | . | TRBV7-9 | . | TRBJ2-7
CASSLQSSGGALGYTF | TGTGCCAGCAGCTTGCAGTCTTCGGGGGGGGCGCTTGGCTACACCTTC | . | TRBV5-4 | . | TRBJ1-2
CASGLVLGTGYEQYF | TGTGCTAGTGGTTTGGTACTGGGGACAGGCTACGAGCAGTACTTC | TRBD1 | TRBV12-5 | once | TRBJ2-7
CASSPTGEADGYTF | TGTGCCAGTAGTCCGACAGGGGAAGCTGATGGCTACACCTTC | TRBD1 | TRBV19 | . | TRBJ1-2
CASSSGTGAEKLFF | TGTGCCAGCAGCTCCGGGACAGGGGCCGAAAAACTGTTTTTT | TRBD1 | TRBV7-2 | . | TRBJ1-4
CASSLDRGGYTF | TGTGCCAGCAGCTTAGATAGGGGCGGCTACACCTTC | . | TRBV11-2 | . | TRBJ1-2
CASSRGQGDSYGYTF | TGTGCCAGCTCACGGGGACAGGGGGATTCCTATGGCTACACCTTC | TRBD1 | TRBV18 | . | TRBJ1-2
CASSLVPDTYNEQFF | TGTGCTAGCAGCTTAGTCCCCGACACTTACAATGAGCAGTTCTTC | . | TRBV7-7 | once | TRBJ2-1